This T cell receptor beta chain was obtained from a study of T cell responses to AZD1222 COVID-19 vaccine. Study details: Investigators merged groups given second doses at roughly 4 or roughly 12 weeks. Overall study results and limits: Clonal diversity may have been underestimated in mostly white British donors. At 160-218 and 743-854, vaccine-associated CD4 TCRs were dominant, and they spanned spike. The breadth and depth of Spike-specific TCRs increased once two AZD1222 doses had been given.

There are 16 residues in the CDR3. J gave up 0 bases and V 1 base, and 3 bases lay outside the gene matches. Germline CDR1 and CDR2: MDHEN and SYDVKM. Comments on this clone: The antigen is not known.

Sequencing used immunoSEQ multiplex PCR; TCRdb keeps in-frame clones, though not all of them. The sample yields under 150,000 clones, roughly nine tenths seen once. The chain links TRBV28 to TRBJ1-1, with 9 bases fitting TRBD1. The material was peripheral blood, obtained on day 0 of AZD1222 vaccination. This TCR came from an adult in good health. CDR3 amino acids: CASSLSWTGVNTEAFF. As DNA, the CDR3 is TGTGCCAGCAGTTTATCCTGGACAGGGGTGAACACTGAAGCTTTCTTT.